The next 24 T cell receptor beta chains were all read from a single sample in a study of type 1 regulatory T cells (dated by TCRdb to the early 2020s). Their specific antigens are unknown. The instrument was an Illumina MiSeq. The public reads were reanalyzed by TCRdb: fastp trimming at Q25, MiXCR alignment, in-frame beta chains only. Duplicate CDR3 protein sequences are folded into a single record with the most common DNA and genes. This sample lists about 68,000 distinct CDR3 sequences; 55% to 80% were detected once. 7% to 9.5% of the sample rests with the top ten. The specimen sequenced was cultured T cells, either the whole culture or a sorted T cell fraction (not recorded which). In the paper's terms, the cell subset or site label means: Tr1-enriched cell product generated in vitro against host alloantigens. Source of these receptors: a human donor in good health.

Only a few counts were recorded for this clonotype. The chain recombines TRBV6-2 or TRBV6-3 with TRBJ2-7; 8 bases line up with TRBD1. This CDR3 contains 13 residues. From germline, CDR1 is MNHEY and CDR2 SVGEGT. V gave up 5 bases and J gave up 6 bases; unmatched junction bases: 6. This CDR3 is CASSPRGQGEQYF. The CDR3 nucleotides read TGTGCCAGCAGTCCCAGGGGGCAAGGCGAGCAGTACTTC.

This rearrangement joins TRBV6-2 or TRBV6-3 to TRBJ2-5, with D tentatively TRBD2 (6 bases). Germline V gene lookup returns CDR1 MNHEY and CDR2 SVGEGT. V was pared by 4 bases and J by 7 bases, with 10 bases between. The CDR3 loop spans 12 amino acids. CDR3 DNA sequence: TGTGCCAGCAGTTCTCCCGGGGGGACCCAGTACTTC. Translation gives CASSSPGGTQYF.

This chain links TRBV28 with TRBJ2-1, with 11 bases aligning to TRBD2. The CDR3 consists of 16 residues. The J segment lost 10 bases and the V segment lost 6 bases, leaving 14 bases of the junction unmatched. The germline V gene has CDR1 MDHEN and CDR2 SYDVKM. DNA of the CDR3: TGTGCCAGCAGACCGATGAAACTAGCGGGAGCAGACGAGCAGTTCTTC. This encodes CASRPMKLAGADEQFF.

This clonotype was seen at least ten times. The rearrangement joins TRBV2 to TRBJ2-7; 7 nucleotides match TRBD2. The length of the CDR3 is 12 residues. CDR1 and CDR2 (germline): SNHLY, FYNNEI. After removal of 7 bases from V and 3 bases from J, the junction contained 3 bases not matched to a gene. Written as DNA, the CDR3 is TGTGCCAGCAACAAGCGGGGCTACGAGCAGTACTTC. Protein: CASNKRGYEQYF.

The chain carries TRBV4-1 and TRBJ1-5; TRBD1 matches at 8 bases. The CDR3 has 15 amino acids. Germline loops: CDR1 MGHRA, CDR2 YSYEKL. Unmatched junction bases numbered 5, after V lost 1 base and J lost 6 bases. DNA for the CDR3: TGCGCCAGCAGCCAAGTGGGCAGGGGGCGTCAGCCCCAGCATTTT. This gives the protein CASSQVGRGRQPQHF.

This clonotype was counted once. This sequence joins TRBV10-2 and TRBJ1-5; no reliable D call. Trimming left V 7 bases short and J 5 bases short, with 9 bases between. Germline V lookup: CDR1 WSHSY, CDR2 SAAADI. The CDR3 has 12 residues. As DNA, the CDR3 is TGCGCCAGCACTGACGGGGATCAGCCCCAGCATTTT. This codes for CASTDGDQPQHF.

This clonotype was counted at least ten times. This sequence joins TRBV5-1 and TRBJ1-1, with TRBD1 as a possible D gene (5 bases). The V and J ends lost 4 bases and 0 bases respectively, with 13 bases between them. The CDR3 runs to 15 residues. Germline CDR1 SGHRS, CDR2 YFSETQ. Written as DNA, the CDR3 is TGCGCCAGCAGCATACAGGCCCAAATGAACACTGAAGCTTTCTTT. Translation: CASSIQAQMNTEAFF.

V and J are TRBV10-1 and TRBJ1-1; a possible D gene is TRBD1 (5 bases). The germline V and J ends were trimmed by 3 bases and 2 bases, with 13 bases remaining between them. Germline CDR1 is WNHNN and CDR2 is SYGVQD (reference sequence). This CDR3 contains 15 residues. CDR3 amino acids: CASSERSGTNTEAFF. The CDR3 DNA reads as TGCGCCAGCAGTGAAAGATCAGGGACTAACACTGAAGCTTTCTTT.

The CDR3 region has the DNA TGTGCCAGCAGCGGTTTGACAGGGAACACCGGGGAGCTGTTTTTT. This translates into CASSGLTGNTGELFF. The chain links TRBV7-8 to TRBJ2-2; D is perhaps TRBD1 (6 bases). The CDR3 is 15 residues long. Germline V lookup: CDR1 SGHVS, CDR2 FQNEAQ. Trimming left V 5 bases short and J 1 base short, with 11 bases between.

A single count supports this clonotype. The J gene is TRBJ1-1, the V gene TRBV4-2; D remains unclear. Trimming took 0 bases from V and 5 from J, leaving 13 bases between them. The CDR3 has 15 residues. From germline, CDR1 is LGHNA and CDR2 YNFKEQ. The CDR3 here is CASSQDHRMETEAFF. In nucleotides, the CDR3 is TGTGCCAGCAGCCAAGATCATAGGATGGAAACTGAAGCTTTCTTT.

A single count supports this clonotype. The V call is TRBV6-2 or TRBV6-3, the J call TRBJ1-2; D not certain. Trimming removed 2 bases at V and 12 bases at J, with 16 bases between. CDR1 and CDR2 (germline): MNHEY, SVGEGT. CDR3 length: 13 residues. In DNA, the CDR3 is TGTGCCAGCAGTTACCCCGGACCCTCCGTCGACACCTTC. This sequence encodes CASSYPGPSVDTF.

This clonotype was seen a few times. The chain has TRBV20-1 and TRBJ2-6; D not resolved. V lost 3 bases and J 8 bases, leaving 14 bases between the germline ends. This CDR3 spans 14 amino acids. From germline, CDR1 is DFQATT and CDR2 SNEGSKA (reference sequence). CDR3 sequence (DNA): TGCAGTGCTAGCAGGCTAGATAAGACCAACGTCCTGACTTTC. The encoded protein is CSASRLDKTNVLTF.

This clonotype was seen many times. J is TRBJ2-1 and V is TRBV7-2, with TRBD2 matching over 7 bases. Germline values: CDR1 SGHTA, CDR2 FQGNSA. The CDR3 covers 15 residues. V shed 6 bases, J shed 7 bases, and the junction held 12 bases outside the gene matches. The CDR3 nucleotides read TGTGCCAGCAGGCGTAGTGCGGGAGTAGGAAATGAGCAGTTCTTC. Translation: CASRRSAGVGNEQFF.

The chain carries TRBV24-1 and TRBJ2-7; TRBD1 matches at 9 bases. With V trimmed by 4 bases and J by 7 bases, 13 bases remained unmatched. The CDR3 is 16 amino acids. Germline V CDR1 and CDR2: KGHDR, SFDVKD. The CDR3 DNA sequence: TGTGCCACCAGTGACCGACAGGGGGATTCTCTGGAAGAGCAGTACTTC. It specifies CATSDRQGDSLEEQYF.

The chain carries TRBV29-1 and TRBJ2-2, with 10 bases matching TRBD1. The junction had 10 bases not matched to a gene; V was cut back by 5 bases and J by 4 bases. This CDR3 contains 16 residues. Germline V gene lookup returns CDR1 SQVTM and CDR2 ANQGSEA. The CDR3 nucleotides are TGCAGCGTTACCGGGACAGGGGTTCTCGGCACCGGGGAGCTGTTTTTT. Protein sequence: CSVTGTGVLGTGELFF.

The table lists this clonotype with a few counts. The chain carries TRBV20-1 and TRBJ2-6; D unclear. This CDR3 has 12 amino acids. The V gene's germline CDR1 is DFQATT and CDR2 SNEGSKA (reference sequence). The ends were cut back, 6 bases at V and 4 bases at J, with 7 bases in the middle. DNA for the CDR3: TGCAGTGCACCCGCGGGGGCCAACGTCCTGACTTTC. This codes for CSAPAGANVLTF.

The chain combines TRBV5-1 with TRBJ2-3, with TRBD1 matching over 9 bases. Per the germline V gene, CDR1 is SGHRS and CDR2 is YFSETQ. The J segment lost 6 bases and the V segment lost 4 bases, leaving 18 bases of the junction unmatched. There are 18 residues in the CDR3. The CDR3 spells CASSPFPPGQGISDTQYF. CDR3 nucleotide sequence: TGCGCCAGCAGCCCCTTTCCCCCGGGACAGGGAATATCGGATACGCAGTATTTT.

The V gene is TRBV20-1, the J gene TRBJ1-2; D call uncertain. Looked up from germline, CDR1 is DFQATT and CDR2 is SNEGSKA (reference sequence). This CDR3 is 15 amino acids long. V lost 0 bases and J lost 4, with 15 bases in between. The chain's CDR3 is CSAREERGMIYGYTF. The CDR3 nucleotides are TGCAGTGCTAGAGAGGAGCGGGGTATGATCTATGGCTACACCTTC.

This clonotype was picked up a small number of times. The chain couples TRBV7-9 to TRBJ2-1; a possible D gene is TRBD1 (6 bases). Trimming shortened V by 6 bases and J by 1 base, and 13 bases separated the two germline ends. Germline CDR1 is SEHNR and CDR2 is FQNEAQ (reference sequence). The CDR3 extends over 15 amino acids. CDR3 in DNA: TGTGCCAGCAGAATAATCACAGGGTCCTACAATGAGCAGTTCTTC. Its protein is CASRIITGSYNEQFF.

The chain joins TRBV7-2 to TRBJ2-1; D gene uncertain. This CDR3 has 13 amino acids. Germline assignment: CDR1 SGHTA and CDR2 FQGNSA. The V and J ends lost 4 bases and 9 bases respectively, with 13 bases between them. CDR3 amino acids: CASSSTPLGEQFF. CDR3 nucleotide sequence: TGTGCCAGCAGCTCCACCCCCCTGGGTGAGCAGTTCTTC.

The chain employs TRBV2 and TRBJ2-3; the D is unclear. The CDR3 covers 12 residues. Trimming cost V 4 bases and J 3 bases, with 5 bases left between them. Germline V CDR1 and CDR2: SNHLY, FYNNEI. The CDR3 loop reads CASSGVTDTQYF. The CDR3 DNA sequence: TGTGCCAGCAGTGGGGTGACAGATACGCAGTATTTT. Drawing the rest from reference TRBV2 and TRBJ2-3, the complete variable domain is EPEVTQTPSHQVTQMGQEVILRCVPISNHLYFYWYRQILGQKVEFLVSFYNNEISEKSEIFDDQFSVERPDGSNFTLKIRSTKLEDSAMYFCASSGVTDTQYFGPGTRLTVL.

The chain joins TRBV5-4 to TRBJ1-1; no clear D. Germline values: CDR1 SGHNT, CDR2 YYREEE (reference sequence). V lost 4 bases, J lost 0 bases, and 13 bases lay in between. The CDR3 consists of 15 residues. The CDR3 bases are TGTGCCAGCAGCGGGAAACAGACTATGAACACTGAAGCTTTCTTT. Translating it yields CASSGKQTMNTEAFF.

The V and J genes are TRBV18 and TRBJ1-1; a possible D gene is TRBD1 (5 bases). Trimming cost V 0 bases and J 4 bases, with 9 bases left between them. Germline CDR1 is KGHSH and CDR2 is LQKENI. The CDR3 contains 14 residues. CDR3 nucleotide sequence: TGTGCCAGCTCACCACCGGTGAGGGGCACTGAAGCTTTCTTT. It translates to CASSPPVRGTEAFF.

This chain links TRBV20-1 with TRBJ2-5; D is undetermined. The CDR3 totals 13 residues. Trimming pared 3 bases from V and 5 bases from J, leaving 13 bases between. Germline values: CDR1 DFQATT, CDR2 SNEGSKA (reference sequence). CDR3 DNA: TGCAGTGCTAGTGGGCTAGTAGGGGAGACCCAGTACTTC. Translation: CSASGLVGETQYF.